This TCR beta chain was sequenced during a study of blood T cell repertoires in COVID-19. On the study more broadly: Material from acute and convalescent COVID-19 was sourced from the United States, Italy and Spain. From T cells, B-cell-depleted T cells, or PBMCs came the material, which was cDNA or gDNA.

V lost 4 bases and J lost 8; bases outside the gene matches: 10. Germline assignment: CDR1 SGHNT and CDR2 YYREEE (reference sequence). The CDR3 is 14 residues long. Authors' processing steps: Scientists estimated how many nucleated cells there were by amplifying reference gene primers. Clones were read by immunoSEQ multiplex PCR, and TCRdb kept only the in-frame ones, dropping some. V, J and clone size are taken as reported in that table, and D and trimming were inferred from the DNA itself. The sample has hundreds of thousands of clones, over 80% seen once; the top ten hold around 2.6%. The specimen sequenced was peripheral blood. This receptor was identified in a woman aged 65 to 85 with active or convalescent COVID-19. V is TRBV5-4 and J is TRBJ1-2; 8 bases line up with TRBD1. The CDR3 DNA sequence: TGTGCCAGCAGCCGTGGACAGGGAGGCGGGGGCTACACCTTC. Protein sequence: CASSRGQGGGGYTF.